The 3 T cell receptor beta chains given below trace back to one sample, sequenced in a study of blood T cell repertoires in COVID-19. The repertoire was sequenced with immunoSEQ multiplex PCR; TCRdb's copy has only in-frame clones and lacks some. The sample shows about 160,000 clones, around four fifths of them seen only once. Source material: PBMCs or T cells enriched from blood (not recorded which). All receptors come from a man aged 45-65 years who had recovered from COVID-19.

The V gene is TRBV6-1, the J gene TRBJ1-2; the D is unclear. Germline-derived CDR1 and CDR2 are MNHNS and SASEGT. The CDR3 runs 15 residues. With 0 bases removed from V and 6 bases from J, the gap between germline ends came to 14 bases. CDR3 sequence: CASSEAGRLFDGYTF. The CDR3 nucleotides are TGTGCCAGCAGTGAAGCGGGCAGATTATTTGATGGCTACACCTTC.

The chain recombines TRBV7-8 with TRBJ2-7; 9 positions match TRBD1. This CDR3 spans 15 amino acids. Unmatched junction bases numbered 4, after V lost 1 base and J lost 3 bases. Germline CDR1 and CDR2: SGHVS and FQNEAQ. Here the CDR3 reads CASSLEQGAIYEQYF. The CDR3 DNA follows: TGTGCCAGCAGCTTAGAACAGGGGGCTATCTACGAGCAGTACTTC.

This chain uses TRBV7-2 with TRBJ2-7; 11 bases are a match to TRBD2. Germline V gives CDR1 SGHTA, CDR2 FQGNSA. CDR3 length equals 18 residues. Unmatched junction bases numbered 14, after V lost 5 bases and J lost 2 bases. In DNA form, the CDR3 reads TGTGCCAGCAGCCCTCAGCCGATTAGCGGGGGGGCCACCTACGAGCAGTACTTC. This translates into CASSPQPISGGATYEQYF.